Following are 30 T cell receptor beta chains from one sample sequenced in a study of blood T cell repertoires in COVID-19. Libraries were prepared by immunoSEQ multiplex PCR; TCRdb keeps only in-frame clonotypes and omits some of them. The sample lists a few hundred thousand clones; nearly 90% were seen once. Specimen: peripheral blood. Receptor source: a woman aged 25 to 39 with COVID-19, enrolled during active disease.

The chain uses TRBV5-4 and TRBJ2-7, with D possibly being TRBD2 (5 bases). The CDR3 has 14 amino acids. CDR1 and CDR2 from the germline V gene are SGHNT and YYREEE (reference sequence). V gave up 5 bases and J gave up 0 bases, with 12 bases separating them. DNA of the CDR3: TGTGCCAGCAGTTATGGACGGGGCTCCTACGAGCAGTACTTC. This sequence encodes CASSYGRGSYEQYF.

This clone occurred once. The chain uses TRBV10-2 and TRBJ2-7; D is possibly TRBD1 (5 bases). Trimming cost V 4 bases and J 5 bases, with 6 bases left between them. CDR3 length equals 11 residues. The germline CDR1 and CDR2 sequences are WSHSY and SAAADI. Here the CDR3 DNA reads TGCGCCAGCAGTGCAGGGAACGAGCAGTACTTC. As protein: CASSAGNEQYF.

The genes are TRBV7-2 and TRBJ1-4; D gene ambiguous. Deletions cut 1 base from V and 8 bases from J, with 11 bases between. This CDR3 is built from 14 residues. The germline V gene has CDR1 SGHTA and CDR2 FQGNSA. The CDR3 coding sequence is TGTGCCAGCAGCTTAGGGTTCAATGGCGAAAAACTGTTTTTT. As protein: CASSLGFNGEKLFF.

The chain couples TRBV5-1 to TRBJ2-5; the match to TRBD1 covers 10 bases. The CDR3 is 15 amino acids. Germline V CDR1 and CDR2: SGHRS, YFSETQ. The junction had 5 bases not matched to a gene; V was cut back by 4 bases and J by 2 bases. The CDR3 region has the DNA TGCGCCAGCAGCCCGCCGGACAGGGGGCAAGAGACCCAGTACTTC. Translation gives CASSPPDRGQETQYF.

The chain links TRBV7-2 to TRBJ1-2; D not certain. V lost 5 bases and J 3 bases, leaving 13 bases between the germline ends. This CDR3 is 14 amino acids long. The germline V gene has CDR1 SGHTA and CDR2 FQGNSA. CDR3 amino acids: CASSLGVVYYGYTF. CDR3 sequence (DNA): TGTGCCAGCAGCCTCGGAGTCGTCTACTATGGCTACACCTTC.

The rearrangement links TRBV27 to TRBJ2-2, with 10 nucleotides matching TRBD2. Per germline, CDR1 MNHEY and CDR2 SMNVEV (reference sequence). This CDR3 spans 18 amino acids. Losses at the gene ends were 5 bases for V and 3 bases for J; bases not matched to a gene: 12. CDR3 protein: CASSSPIAGGRYTGELFF. The DNA of the CDR3 is TGTGCCAGCAGTAGCCCCATAGCGGGGGGCCGGTACACCGGGGAGCTGTTTTTT.

In this sample, this clone turned up a few times. CDR3 sequence reads: CASSWDRDSEKLFF. In DNA form, the CDR3 reads TGTGCCAGCAGTTGGGACAGGGATAGCGAAAAACTGTTTTTT. The chain couples TRBV2 to TRBJ1-4; the match to TRBD1 covers 9 bases. The V gene end was trimmed by 5 bases and the J gene end by 8 bases; junction bases not matched to a gene: 6. Germline lookup yields CDR1 SNHLY and CDR2 FYNNEI. The CDR3 covers 14 residues.

The J gene is TRBJ2-2, the V gene TRBV27; D unresolved. The V gene lost 3 bases and the J gene lost 7 bases, with 6 bases spanning the gap. Germline V gene sequence: CDR1 MNHEY, CDR2 SMNVEV (reference sequence). This CDR3 has 12 amino acids. The CDR3 DNA reads TGTGCCAGCAGTTTTTCGAGCGGGGAGCTGTTTTTT. Its translation is CASSFSSGELFF.

The V gene is TRBV5-6, the J gene TRBJ1-2; a weak D match, TRBD1 (5 bases). Trimming shortened V by 0 bases and J by 5 bases, and 11 bases separated the two germline ends. The germline V gene encodes CDR1 SGHDT and CDR2 YYEEEE. The CDR3 contains 14 residues. CDR3 loop: CASSLAQGLYGYTF. In nucleotides, the CDR3 is TGTGCCAGCAGCTTGGCCCAGGGTTTATATGGCTACACCTTC.

The V call is TRBV19, the J call TRBJ1-6, with TRBD1 matching 7 bases. The CDR3 is 14 amino acids. Germline values: CDR1 LNHDA, CDR2 SQIVND (reference sequence). Germline trimming cut 3 bases from V and 10 bases from J; bases unmatched to any gene: 6. CDR3 DNA sequence: TGTGCCAGTAGTATCCGGGACAGAACCTCACCCCTCCACTTT. It is translated as CASSIRDRTSPLHF.

The J gene is TRBJ2-1, the V gene TRBV3-1 (or the pseudogene TRBV3-2); 8 nucleotides line up with TRBD1. The junction had 0 bases not matched to a gene; V was cut back by 4 bases and J by 7 bases. The germline CDR1 and CDR2 sequences are LGHDT and YNNKEL (reference sequence). CDR3 size: 12 residues. The CDR3 DNA sequence: TGTGCCAGCAGCCGGACAGGGAATGAGCAGTTCTTC. Translating it yields CASSRTGNEQFF.

The chain carries TRBV4-1 and TRBJ2-7; maybe TRBD1 (5 bases). Germline-derived CDR1 and CDR2 are MGHRA and YSYEKL. CDR3 size: 16 residues. Trimming stripped 3 bases from V and 0 bases from J, with 15 bases between. The CDR3 protein is CASSQSATGSSYEQYF. CDR3 DNA sequence: TGCGCCAGCAGCCAGTCGGCCACAGGCAGCTCCTACGAGCAGTACTTC.

This chain links TRBV18 with TRBJ1-2; 8 positions match TRBD1. The CDR3 runs to 14 residues. Trimming cost V 3 bases and J 4 bases; bases outside gene matches: 4. The germline gives CDR1 KGHSH, CDR2 LQKENI. The CDR3 is CASSPTTGAYGYTF. For the CDR3, the DNA is TGTGCCAGCTCACCTACGACAGGGGCCTATGGCTACACCTTC.

The V call is TRBV3-1 (or the pseudogene TRBV3-2), the J call TRBJ1-1; TRBD1 agrees at 9 bases. Trimming took 2 bases from V and 10 from J; bases not matched to a gene: 8. The CDR3 runs to 14 residues. CDR1 and CDR2 (germline): LGHDT, YNNKEL (reference sequence). The CDR3 reads CASSQPLTGGRAFF. In nucleotides, the CDR3 is TGTGCCAGCAGCCAACCTCTGACAGGGGGACGAGCTTTCTTT.

The rearrangement joins TRBV28 to TRBJ1-1; 8 positions agree with TRBD1. Unmatched junction bases numbered 12, after V lost 4 bases and J lost 11 bases. The CDR3 is made up of 14 amino acids. CDR1 MDHEN and CDR2 SYDVKM come from the germline V gene. CDR3 nucleotides: TGTGCCAGCAGTTCCCACGACAGGGGATTGACGGCTTTCTTT. Amino acids: CASSSHDRGLTAFF.

J is TRBJ2-7 and V is TRBV5-1; TRBD1 might be the D (5 bases). V was pared by 5 bases and J by 7 bases, with 19 bases between. The CDR3 runs 14 residues. Germline loops: CDR1 SGHRS, CDR2 YFSETQ. CDR3 nucleotide sequence: TGCGCCAGCAGGAAGGAAGGCAGCCAGGGTGAGCAGTACTTC. Amino acid sequence: CASRKEGSQGEQYF.

The chain links TRBV19 to TRBJ2-1, with a weak D call TRBD2 (6 bases). V was clipped by 4 bases and J by 5 bases, with 15 bases between them. Germline CDR1 is LNHDA and CDR2 is SQIVND (reference sequence). This CDR3 contains 15 residues. This CDR3 is CASSTRTIRDNEQFF. The CDR3 region has the DNA TGTGCCAGTAGTACTAGGACTATCCGCGACAATGAGCAGTTCTTC.

V is TRBV7-9 and J is TRBJ1-6, with 9 bases matching TRBD1. This CDR3 is built from 15 residues. The V segment lost 2 bases and the J segment 8 bases; nucleotides outside the gene matches: 4. The germline V gene encodes CDR1 SEHNR and CDR2 FQNEAQ (reference sequence). This CDR3 reads CASSLSGTGYSPLHF. The CDR3 DNA reads as TGTGCCAGCAGCTTATCCGGGACAGGGTATTCACCCCTCCACTTT.

The J gene is TRBJ1-6, the V gene TRBV18, with TRBD1 identical over 9 bases. Trimming took 1 base from V and 7 from J; bases not matched to a gene: 2. Per germline, CDR1 KGHSH and CDR2 LQKENI. This CDR3 is built from 15 residues. The CDR3 DNA reads as TGTGCCAGCTCACCACAGGGACAGGGAAATTCACCCCTCCACTTT. This translates into CASSPQGQGNSPLHF.

The gene calls are TRBV5-4 and TRBJ1-2; D is possibly TRBD1 (6 bases). Germline CDR1 and CDR2: SGHNT and YYREEE (reference sequence). The CDR3 has 14 amino acids. V gave up 5 bases and J gave up 6 bases, with 17 bases separating them. CDR3 sequence (DNA): TGTGCCAGCAGAAGGGTCGGGGGGCGGGATGGCTACACCTTC. Its protein product is CASRRVGGRDGYTF.

The V call is TRBV9, the J call TRBJ1-3, with a tentative D call TRBD1 (5 bases). With 4 bases removed from V and 4 bases from J, the gap between germline ends came to 18 bases. The CDR3 sequence is 16 residues long. From germline, CDR1 is SGDLS and CDR2 YYNGEE. The DNA for the CDR3 is TGTGCCAGCAGCCCTCAGCTGGGCCGGACAGGAAACACCATATATTTT. Amino acid sequence: CASSPQLGRTGNTIYF.

The rearrangement links TRBV19 to TRBJ2-7; 8 bases line up with TRBD1. V lost 5 bases, J lost 7 bases, and 10 bases stayed unmatched. Germline V gene lookup returns CDR1 LNHDA and CDR2 SQIVND (reference sequence). This CDR3 has 14 residues. The CDR3 reads CASSHRDRMGEQYF. The DNA of the CDR3 is TGTGCCAGTAGTCACCGGGACAGGATGGGGGAGCAGTACTTC.

The V and J genes are TRBV6-1 and TRBJ1-2; 10 bases line up with TRBD1. CDR1 MNHNS and CDR2 SASEGT come from the germline V gene. This CDR3 has 15 amino acids. J gave up 4 bases and V 3 bases, and 5 bases lay outside the gene matches. This CDR3 is CASSEGTGATYGYTF. The CDR3 DNA reads TGTGCCAGCAGTGAGGGGACAGGGGCTACCTATGGCTACACCTTC.

The rearrangement links TRBV3-1 (or the pseudogene TRBV3-2) to TRBJ1-2, with D possibly TRBD1 on 5 matching bases. CDR3 length: 13 amino acids. Looked up from germline, CDR1 is LGHDT and CDR2 is YNNKEL (reference sequence). V lost 6 bases to trimming and J lost 12 bases, with 20 bases between them. The CDR3: CASSRGHFQRHTF. CDR3 nucleotides: TGTGCCAGCAGTCGCGGACATTTCCAACGGCACACCTTC.

Written as DNA, the CDR3 is TGTGCCAGCAGCCCCTGGGATGCGGGGGCTGAAGCTTTCTTT. It codes for CASSPWDAGAEAFF. This chain joins TRBV6-5 and TRBJ1-1; the D gene is possibly TRBD1 (5 bases). From germline, CDR1 is MNHEY and CDR2 SVGAGI. The length of the CDR3 is 14 residues. V was shortened by 6 bases and J by 6 bases, with 17 bases between the two germline ends.

The chain combines TRBV6-5 with TRBJ2-2; a weak D match, TRBD1 (6 bases). V lost 2 bases, J lost 6 bases, and 7 bases lay in between. CDR1 MNHEY and CDR2 SVGAGI come from the germline V gene. The CDR3 runs to 13 residues. CDR3 protein: CASSYQGSGELFF. In DNA form, the CDR3 reads TGTGCCAGCAGTTACCAGGGGTCCGGGGAGCTGTTTTTT.

The J gene is TRBJ1-3, the V gene TRBV4-1, with TRBD1 as a possible D gene (5 bases). The CDR3 is 17 residues long. Trimming removed 0 bases from V and 4 bases from J, with 16 bases in between. CDR1 and CDR2 from the germline V gene are MGHRA and YSYEKL. CDR3 DNA sequence: TGCGCCAGCAGCCAAGATCGAGAAGGGCAGGGAGGAAACACCATATATTTT. The encoded protein is CASSQDREGQGGNTIYF.

The chain combines TRBV5-1 with TRBJ2-5; D call uncertain. CDR3 length: 14 residues. Germline V gene sequence: CDR1 SGHRS, CDR2 YFSETQ. V was trimmed by 0 bases and J by 2 bases, leaving 8 bases between them. CDR3 nucleotide sequence: TGCGCCAGCAGCTTGGTTCTACCTCAAGAGACCCAGTACTTC. This encodes CASSLVLPQETQYF.

The rearrangement links TRBV13 to TRBJ1-1; a weak D match, TRBD1 (6 bases). The V end lost 6 bases, the J end lost 6 bases, and 17 bases lay between the germline ends. Germline V CDR1 and CDR2: PRHDT, FYEKMQ (reference sequence). This CDR3 contains 14 residues. CDR3 DNA sequence: TGTGCCAGCAGAATCAGGGGCGATTTCTCTGAAGCTTTCTTT. It encodes CASRIRGDFSEAFF.

The V and J genes are TRBV4-1 and TRBJ1-2; 7 bases are a match to TRBD1. The CDR3 sequence is 14 residues long. CDR1 and CDR2 from the germline V gene are MGHRA and YSYEKL. Germline trimming cut 0 bases from V and 5 bases from J; bases unmatched to any gene: 3. The CDR3 DNA follows: TGCGCCAGCAGCCAAGATAGGGGACAGTATGGCTACACCTTC. Translation: CASSQDRGQYGYTF.